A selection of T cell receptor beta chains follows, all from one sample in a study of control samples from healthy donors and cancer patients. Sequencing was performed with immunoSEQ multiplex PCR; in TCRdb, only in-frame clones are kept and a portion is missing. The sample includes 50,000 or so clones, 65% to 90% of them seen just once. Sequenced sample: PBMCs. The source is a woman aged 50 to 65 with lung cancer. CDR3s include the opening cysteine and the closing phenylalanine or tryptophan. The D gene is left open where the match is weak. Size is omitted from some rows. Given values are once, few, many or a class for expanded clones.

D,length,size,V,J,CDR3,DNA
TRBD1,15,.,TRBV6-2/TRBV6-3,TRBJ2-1,CASSSPGQATNEQFF,TGTGCCAGCAGTTCCCCGGGACAGGCTACAAATGAGCAGTTCTTC
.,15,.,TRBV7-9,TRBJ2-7,CASSLGLSSPYEQYF,TGTGCCAGCAGCTTAGGCCTTTCTAGCCCATACGAGCAGTACTTC
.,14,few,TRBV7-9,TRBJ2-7,CASSDSPGIYEQYF,TGTGCCAGCAGCGATTCTCCCGGGATCTACGAGCAGTACTTC
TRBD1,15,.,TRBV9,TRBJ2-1,CASSASGTGGNEQFF,TGTGCCAGCAGCGCCTCCGGGACAGGGGGAAATGAGCAGTTCTTC
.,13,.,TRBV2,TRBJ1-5,CASKPGAEQPQHF,TGTGCCAGCAAACCGGGGGCCGAACAGCCCCAGCATTTT
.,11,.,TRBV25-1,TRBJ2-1,CASSAYNEQFF,TGTGCCAGCAGTGCCTACAATGAGCAGTTCTTC
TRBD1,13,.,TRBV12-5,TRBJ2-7,CASEAGTGYEQYF,TGTGCTAGTGAGGCAGGGACAGGGTACGAGCAGTACTTC
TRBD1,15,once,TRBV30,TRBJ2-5,CAWSPLDRAQETQYF,TGTGCCTGGAGTCCCCTTGACAGGGCACAAGAGACCCAGTACTTC
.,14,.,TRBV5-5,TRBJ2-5,CASSPRGARETQYF,TGTGCCAGCAGCCCTCGAGGGGCGCGGGAGACCCAGTACTTC
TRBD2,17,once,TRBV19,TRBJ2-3,CASSIERLAGGQGTQYF,TGTGCCAGTAGTATAGAAAGACTAGCGGGGGGGCAGGGTACGCAGTATTTT
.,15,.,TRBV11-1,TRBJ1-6,CASSLGPGVRSPLHF,TGTGCCAGCAGCTTGGGCCCAGGGGTTCGTTCACCCCTCCACTTT